Listed here are 19 T cell receptor beta chains from one sample, sequenced in a study of T cells after yellow fever vaccination. MiXCR, run by TCRdb on the 5' RACE reads, gives a single entry per CDR3 protein. The sample has about 630,000 distinct CDR3 sequences; 9% to 15% are singletons. The starting material was PBMCs, obtained on the day of the yellow fever booster vaccination. These receptors all come from a young man who received the YFV17D yellow fever vaccine.

This clonotype was picked up many times. The CDR3 loop reads CSATEATSGNYEQFF. Here the CDR3 DNA reads TGCAGTGCAACGGAGGCGACTAGCGGGAACTATGAGCAGTTCTTC. The chain couples TRBV20-1 to TRBJ2-1; 11 positions match TRBD2. The CDR3 sequence is 15 residues long. Per germline, CDR1 DFQATT and CDR2 SNEGSKA (reference sequence). Trimming removed 6 bases from V and 8 bases from J; junction bases left unmatched: 12.

V is TRBV27 and J is TRBJ2-7; D not certain. This CDR3 comprises 14 residues. Trimming stripped 5 bases from V and 2 bases from J, with 13 bases between. The germline CDR1 and CDR2 sequences are MNHEY and SMNVEV (reference sequence). CDR3 DNA sequence: TGTGCCAGCAGTCCCCTATCGCAGCCCTACGAGCAGTACTTC. This gives the protein CASSPLSQPYEQYF.

This chain connects TRBV7-8 to TRBJ2-1; 9 bases line up with TRBD2. The CDR3 covers 15 residues. With 3 bases clipped from V and 8 bases from J, the junction kept 8 bases outside the gene matches. CDR1 SGHVS and CDR2 FQNEAQ come from the germline V gene. DNA for the CDR3: TGTGCCAGCAGCTTTAGCGGGAGCTTGGGCGATGAGCAGTTCTTC. Encoded protein: CASSFSGSLGDEQFF.

This clonotype was seen only a few times. The chain combines TRBV5-1 with TRBJ2-2, with D uncertain. The CDR3 totals 14 residues. Deletions cut 4 bases from V and 3 bases from J, with 10 bases between. CDR1 SGHRS and CDR2 YFSETQ come from the germline V gene. CDR3 protein: CASSLNRYTGELFF. In DNA, the CDR3 is TGCGCCAGCAGCCTGAACCGGTACACCGGGGAGCTGTTTTTT.

This clonotype has just a few counts. CDR3 in DNA: TGCAGCGTTGAACCCGGGGCCGATACGCAGTATTTT. Amino acids: CSVEPGADTQYF. The gene calls are TRBV29-1 and TRBJ2-3, with D perhaps given as TRBD1 or TRBD2 (5 bases each). The CDR3 loop spans 12 amino acids. Germline V gene data show CDR1 as SQVTM and CDR2 as ANQGSEA. V was pared by 2 bases and J by 6 bases, with 9 bases between.

The chain has TRBV24-1 and TRBJ2-2; 7 positions match TRBD1. CDR1 KGHDR and CDR2 SFDVKD come from the germline V gene. V gave up 4 bases and J gave up 1 base; unmatched junction bases: 5. This CDR3 contains 16 residues. In DNA, the CDR3 is TGTGCCACCAGTGACGCCCGACAGGGGAACACCGGGGAGCTGTTTTTT. Amino acids: CATSDARQGNTGELFF.

The CDR3 loop is CASSSDREWIGYTF. CDR3 DNA sequence: TGTGCCAGCAGCTCGGACAGGGAATGGATAGGCTACACCTTC. The J gene is TRBJ1-2, the V gene TRBV5-8, with 8 bases identical to TRBD1. The CDR3 sequence is 14 residues long. Germline assignment: CDR1 SGHTS and CDR2 YDEGEE. J lost 8 bases, V lost 3 bases, and 9 bases had no gene match.

This clonotype was seen more than once but under ten times. The genes are TRBV29-1 and TRBJ2-7; no definite D call. Germline V gene data show CDR1 as SQVTM and CDR2 as ANQGSEA. This CDR3 has 13 amino acids. V lost 5 bases and J lost 1, with 12 bases in between. In DNA, the CDR3 is TGCAGCGTTTTCGGGCAGCAATCCTACGAGCAGTACTTC. This sequence encodes CSVFGQQSYEQYF.

This clonotype was seen at least ten times. The chain is built from TRBV7-9 and TRBJ2-7, with 7 positions matching TRBD2. The ends lost 0 bases at V and 5 bases at J; junction bases unmatched: 7. Germline lookup yields CDR1 SEHNR and CDR2 FQNEAQ (reference sequence). The CDR3 spans 15 residues. The chain's CDR3 is CASSLASGTAHEQYF. Here the CDR3 DNA reads TGTGCCAGCAGCTTAGCAAGCGGGACGGCCCACGAGCAGTACTTC. The full variable domain, with the rest looked up from reference TRBV7-9 and TRBJ2-7, is DTGVSQNPRHKITKRGQNVTFRCDPISEHNRLYWYRQTLGQGPEFLTYFQNEAQLEKSRLLSDRFSAERPKGSFSTLEIQRTEQGDSAMYLCASSLASGTAHEQYFGPGTRLTVT.

This clonotype has ten or more counts. This sequence joins TRBV12-3 or TRBV12-4 and TRBJ1-2; 7 nucleotides line up with TRBD1. CDR3 size: 14 residues. After removal of 5 bases from V and 0 bases from J, the junction contained 3 bases not matched to a gene. The CDR3 DNA reads TGTGCCAGCAGTGCTGGGACAGCTAACTATGGCTACACCTTC. It specifies CASSAGTANYGYTF.

This clonotype was detected only a few times. The chain joins TRBV10-3 to TRBJ2-5, with D maybe TRBD2 (5 bases). V was pared by 5 bases and J by 5 bases, with 24 bases between. The CDR3 is made up of 17 amino acids. From germline, CDR1 is ENHRY and CDR2 SYGVKD. In DNA, the CDR3 is TGTGCCATCAGTAACCCTGGAGGCCTAATAAGGTCGGAGACCCAGTACTTC. Translating it yields CAISNPGGLIRSETQYF.

This chain connects TRBV7-2 to TRBJ1-4; D is perhaps TRBD1 (5 bases). Trimming pared 5 bases from V and 7 bases from J, leaving 14 bases between. CDR1 SGHTA and CDR2 FQGNSA come from the germline V gene. The CDR3 consists of 14 residues. As DNA, the CDR3 is TGTGCCAGCAGCCTCAGGGTTCCTCCTGAAAAACTGTTTTTT. Its translation is CASSLRVPPEKLFF.

This clonotype was found a few times. This chain links TRBV20-1 with TRBJ2-1, with D perhaps matching TRBD2 (5 bases). The CDR3 totals 14 residues. V lost 2 bases and J 3 bases, leaving 11 bases between the germline ends. Looked up from germline, CDR1 is DFQATT and CDR2 is SNEGSKA (reference sequence). CDR3 amino acids: CSARTTRDYNEQFF. DNA for the CDR3: TGCAGTGCTAGAACCACCCGGGACTACAATGAGCAGTTCTTC.

This clonotype occurred many times. This chain joins TRBV12-3 or TRBV12-4 and TRBJ1-6; perhaps TRBD1 as D (6 bases). The CDR3 covers 13 residues. Trimming took off 6 bases at V and 5 bases at J, with 8 bases between the two ends. DNA for the CDR3: TGTGCCAGCAGAGGACAGAATAATTCACCCCTCCACTTT. As protein: CASRGQNNSPLHF.

This chain connects TRBV6-1 to TRBJ2-7, with TRBD1 as a possible D gene (6 bases). This CDR3 has 13 amino acids. Per the germline V gene, CDR1 is MNHNS and CDR2 is SASEGT. Trimming took off 6 bases at V and 7 bases at J, with 16 bases between the two ends. For the CDR3, the DNA is TGTGCCAGCAGCCACCCAGGGGTCGGGGAGCAGTACTTC. It codes for CASSHPGVGEQYF.

The chain combines TRBV6-2 or TRBV6-3 with TRBJ2-6; perhaps D is TRBD1 or TRBD2 (6 bases each). Germline values: CDR1 MNHEY, CDR2 SVGEGT. The CDR3 contains 19 residues. Trimming pared 7 bases from V and 2 bases from J, leaving 24 bases between. CDR3 protein: CASTRSSAGVTAGANVLTF. The CDR3 DNA sequence: TGTGCCAGCACTCGCTCTAGCGCAGGGGTAACTGCTGGGGCCAACGTCCTGACTTTC.

The DNA of the CDR3 is TGTGCCAGCAGCTCGGCAGGGACCCTCTCCTACGAGCAGTACTTC. As protein: CASSSAGTLSYEQYF. The chain couples TRBV7-2 to TRBJ2-7; D possibly matches TRBD1 or TRBD2 (5 bases each). The V gene lost 4 bases and the J gene lost 0 bases, with 13 bases spanning the gap. The CDR3 consists of 15 residues. The germline gives CDR1 SGHTA, CDR2 FQGNSA. The variable domain in full, with the rest retrieved from reference TRBV7-2 and TRBJ2-7, is GAGVSQSPSNKVTEKGKDVELRCDPISGHTALYWYRQSLGQGLEFLIYFQGNSAPDKSGLPSDRFSAERTGGSVSTLTIQRTQQEDSAVYLCASSSAGTLSYEQYFGPGTRLTVT.

This clonotype was seen only a few times. The chain combines TRBV2 with TRBJ2-7; 11 bases line up with TRBD2. Trimming at V came to 8 bases and at J to 7 bases, leaving 4 bases not matched to a gene. There are 12 residues in the CDR3. The V gene's germline CDR1 is SNHLY and CDR2 FYNNEI. CDR3 DNA sequence: TGTGCCAGCGTTCTAGCGGGAGGAGAGCAGTACTTC. This translates into CASVLAGGEQYF.

This clonotype occurred a few times. This sequence joins TRBV13 and TRBJ2-7; TRBD2 matches 7 bases. CDR1 and CDR2 from the germline V gene are PRHDT and FYEKMQ (reference sequence). Germline trimming cut 1 base from V and 3 bases from J; bases unmatched to any gene: 9. This CDR3 region has 16 residues. CDR3 in DNA: TGTGCCAGCAGCTTAGCGCGGACTAGGAAGAACTACGAGCAGTACTTC. Translating it yields CASSLARTRKNYEQYF.